Listed below are T cell receptor beta chains from one sample, sequenced in a study of cytomegalovirus exposure and HLA in healthy donors. Generated by immunoSEQ multiplex PCR, the TCRdb table keeps only in-frame clones and is missing some. The table records tens of thousands of clones, about 96% of them present only once. The sequenced sample was PBMCs. The receptors shown here come from a man aged 18 to 30 in good health and CMV-seronegative. CDR3s include the opening cysteine and the closing phenylalanine or tryptophan.

j_call v_call cdr3_aa
TRBJ2-2 TRBV7-6 CASSWSGQQLANTGELFF
TRBJ2-1 TRBV11-3 CASSFSGTSLSVDNEQFF
TRBJ2-1 TRBV4-3 CASSQDPNHNEQFF
TRBJ1-2 TRBV9 CASSVGGYGYTF
TRBJ1-1 TRBV11-3 CASSLPQTENTEAFF
TRBJ2-3 TRBV9 CASSVGRGRDTQYF
TRBJ2-2 TRBV10-2 CASTGPRGDTGELFF
TRBJ2-5 TRBV5-1 CASSLALAGGQETQYF
TRBJ1-3 TRBV30 CAWSVLDTLVPSGNTIYF
TRBJ2-1 TRBV4-1 CASSQDTLAGGGSYNEQFF
TRBJ1-1 TRBV30 CAWSVYYESGLGLHTEAFF
TRBJ1-4 TRBV4-3 CASSQVWGGVEKLFF
TRBJ1-1 TRBV7-9 CASGTGGLNTEAFF
TRBJ1-2 TRBV18 CASSRSTEITGHGYTF
TRBJ1-1 TRBV10-1 CASSTGMNTEAFF
TRBJ2-1 TRBV15 CATSSSASSGPYNEQFF
TRBJ2-1 TRBV11-2 CASSPRLAGGSSYNEQFF
TRBJ1-2 TRBV6-6 CASSPNPTGPYGYTF
TRBJ1-1 TRBV29-1 CSVRGARGGTEAFF
TRBJ2-4 TRBV9 CASSVGGAAKNIQYF
TRBJ1-5 TRBV4-1 CASSQDFYRGRLQPQHF
TRBJ1-1 TRBV25-1 CASSRTANTEAFF
TRBJ2-5 TRBV19 CASSSETSGNGIRETQYF
TRBJ2-2 TRBV9 CASSVVVGWGELFF
TRBJ2-7 TRBV28 CASSRAGTGFNEQYF
TRBJ2-3 TRBV27 CASRDRGLGDTQYF
TRBJ2-5 TRBV6-5 CASRGQGWETQYF
TRBJ2-1 TRBV19 CASSQFDEQFF
TRBJ2-5 TRBV7-8 CASSLALRLQETQYF
TRBJ1-2 TRBV11-2 CASSSRGGYTF
TRBJ2-7 TRBV28 CASTGLAHEQYF
TRBJ2-1 TRBV28 CASSFAEGRQFF
TRBJ1-2 TRBV23-1 CASSQVHRGQDGYTF
TRBJ2-5 TRBV18 CASSPGQGSPRETQYF
TRBJ2-5 TRBV29-1 CSVRESQETQYF
TRBJ2-5 TRBV5-4 CASSSRTGSAETQYF
TRBJ1-5 TRBV30 CAWSRGVGNQPQHF
TRBJ2-2 TRBV11-3 CASSPLVGQGAGELFF
TRBJ1-2 TRBV7-8 CASSLGLGGGYTF
TRBJ1-2 TRBV6-1 CASSEDEGGGAYGYTF
TRBJ1-1 TRBV30 CAWSVGQGAEAFF
TRBJ2-1 TRBV29-1 CSVASPTSGAYNEQFF
TRBJ2-3 TRBV15 CATSPSSQRGRANTQYF
TRBJ1-1 TRBV30 CAWSVLDKAFF
TRBJ2-5 TRBV6-6 CASQYGTGVETQYF
TRBJ2-1 TRBV4-3 CASSLLDRTSGAYNEQFF
TRBJ2-2 TRBV10-3 CAISSAGQNTGELFF
TRBJ2-1 TRBV7-8 CASSSYVAVEGGNEQFF
TRBJ2-7 TRBV27 CASSRRVGGEQYF
TRBJ2-1 TRBV12-5 CASGWSPGTSGSSYNEQFF
TRBJ2-5 TRBV15 CATSPRIAGVETQYF
TRBJ2-7 TRBV9 CASSVDGTKEDEQYF
TRBJ2-7 TRBV5-5 CASRQGFGGEQYF
TRBJ2-7 TRBV4-1 CASSQGLAVVHGEQYF
TRBJ2-3 TRBV10-3 CAISDGADTQYF